This T cell receptor beta chain was profiled in a study of CD8+ T cells in alopecia areata. Whole-study results and caveats: Compared with mice, patients displayed less clear TCR sharing, possibly for HLA-related reasons. Elevated clonality characterized lesional scalp relative to normal scalp, particularly in alopecia totalis/universalis.

With respect to this clone: Its antigen remains unknown.

CD4+ and CD8+ T cells were sorted from PBMCs stained for CD3, CD4 and CD8. The authors extracted RNA and reverse transcribed it into cDNA as the sequencing template. Assay: immunoSEQ multiplex PCR; the TCRdb copy retains only in-frame clones and omits some. The sample holds more than 90,000 clones; over 60% are singletons and the top ten take about 3%. This receptor was identified in a human donor in good health. Sequenced sample: CD4+ T cells sorted from blood.

The CDR3 loop is CSVEFPGPKNIQYF. In DNA form, the CDR3 reads TGCAGCGTTGAGTTCCCGGGACCCAAAAACATTCAGTACTTC. The rearrangement links TRBV29-1 to TRBJ2-4; D tentatively fits TRBD1 or TRBD2 (5 bases each). Germline V lookup: CDR1 SQVTM, CDR2 ANQGSEA. With 3 bases removed from V and 2 bases from J, the gap between germline ends came to 11 bases. There are 14 residues in the CDR3. Full variable domain (missing parts from reference TRBV29-1 and TRBJ2-4): SAVISQKPSRDICQRGTSLTIQCQVDSQVTMMFWYRQQPGQSLTLIATANQGSEATYESGFVIDKFPISRPNLTFSTLTVSNMSPEDSSIYLCSVEFPGPKNIQYFGAGTRLSVL.